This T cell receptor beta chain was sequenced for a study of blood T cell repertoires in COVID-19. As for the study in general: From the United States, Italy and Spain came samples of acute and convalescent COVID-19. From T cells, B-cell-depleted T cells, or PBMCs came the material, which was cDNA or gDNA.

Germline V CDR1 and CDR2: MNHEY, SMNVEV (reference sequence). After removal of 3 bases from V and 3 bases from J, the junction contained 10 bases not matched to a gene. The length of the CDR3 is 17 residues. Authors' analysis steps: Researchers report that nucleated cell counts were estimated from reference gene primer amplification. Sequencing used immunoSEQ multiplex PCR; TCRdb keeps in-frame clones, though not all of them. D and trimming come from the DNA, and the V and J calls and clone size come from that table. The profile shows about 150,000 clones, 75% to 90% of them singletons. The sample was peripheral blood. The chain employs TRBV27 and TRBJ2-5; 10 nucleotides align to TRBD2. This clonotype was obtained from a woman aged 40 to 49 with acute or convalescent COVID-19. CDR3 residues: CASSFLAGVLIKETQYF. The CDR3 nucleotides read TGTGCCAGCAGTTTTCTAGCGGGGGTTCTTATTAAAGAGACCCAGTACTTC.